The T cell receptor (beta chain) described here comes from a study of cytomegalovirus exposure and HLA in healthy donors. Vbeta (60) and Jbeta (13) primers were used in the PCR. Using immunoSEQ multiplex PCR, the repertoire was profiled, and TCRdb retains in-frame clones only, with some absent. The sample yields about 160,000 clones, 70% to 90% seen once. Deletions cut 7 bases from V and 4 bases from J, with 10 bases between. The CDR3 runs 12 residues. CDR1 is SNHLY and CDR2 is FYNNEI in the germline V gene. The TCR was taken from a woman in her 30s in good health and CMV-seropositive. J is TRBJ1-1 and V is TRBV2; no clear D. Sequenced material: PBMCs. CDR3 nucleotides: TGTGCCAGCAAAAAGGCGGCCACTGAAGCTTTCTTT. This sequence encodes CASKKAATEAFF.